These 23 T cell receptor beta chains came from one sample sequenced in a study of blood T cell repertoires in COVID-19 (dated by TCRdb to 2020 to 2021). Receptor amplification or capture employed the immunoSEQ multiplex PCR assay. As stored in TCRdb, this immuneACCESS dataset retains in-frame rearrangements with V and J assigned. A fraction of the clones does not appear; measured against another copy, unresolved V genes explain less than half of the discrepancy, and the remainder lacks a known reason. This sample is represented by more than 80,000 clones; 60% to 85% of them were singletons. The biggest ten clones account for under 8% of the sample. Sequencing used peripheral blood. Receptor source: a man at least 80 years old with COVID-19, enrolled during active disease.

The chain links TRBV20-1 to TRBJ2-1; perhaps TRBD1 as D (5 bases). Germline loops: CDR1 DFQATT, CDR2 SNEGSKA (reference sequence). This CDR3 is built from 11 residues. V was cut by 7 bases and J by 7 bases, with 11 bases left in between. CDR3 sequence: CSEGSDNEQFF. In nucleotides, the CDR3 is TGCAGTGAGGGGTCGGATAATGAGCAGTTCTTC.

This sequence joins TRBV6-5 and TRBJ1-2; 7 positions match TRBD1. The CDR3 runs to 15 residues. CDR1 MNHEY and CDR2 SVGAGI come from the germline V gene. V shed 2 bases and J 4 bases; nucleotides not matched to a gene: 7. The CDR3 bases are TGTGCCAGCAGTTACCAGGGGGAGATCAGCTATGGCTACACCTTC. This gives the protein CASSYQGEISYGYTF.

This clone appeared a few times. The chain is built from TRBV6-5 and TRBJ1-2; D is ambiguous. The CDR3 is made up of 13 amino acids. The germline V gene has CDR1 MNHEY and CDR2 SVGAGI. Trimming took off 6 bases at V and 14 bases at J, with 22 bases between the two ends. The CDR3 region is CASRRSAAGAMTF. In nucleotides, the CDR3 is TGTGCCAGCAGGAGAAGCGCCGCCGGTGCAATGACCTTC.

This clone was counted only a few times. V gene TRBV7-9 combines with J gene TRBJ2-1; TRBD2 aligns across 10 bases. Germline lookup yields CDR1 SEHNR and CDR2 FQNEAQ (reference sequence). CDR3 length: 16 residues. Trimming took 5 bases from V and 5 from J; bases not matched to a gene: 9. This CDR3 reads CASSVPGLALHNEQFF. CDR3 in DNA: TGTGCCAGCAGCGTTCCGGGACTAGCGTTGCACAATGAGCAGTTCTTC.

The chain carries TRBV28 and TRBJ2-2; D is unresolved. CDR1 and CDR2 from the germline V gene are MDHEN and SYDVKM. This CDR3 has 16 amino acids. V shed 1 base and J shed 3 bases, with 12 bases lying between them. CDR3 coding DNA: TGTGCCAGCAGTTTATATGGCCTGGCGGACACCGGGGAGCTGTTTTTT. Translation: CASSLYGLADTGELFF.

The CDR3 protein is CASSLKGGSSTDTQYF. DNA of the CDR3: TGTGCCAGCAGTTTAAAGGGCGGGTCGAGCACAGATACGCAGTATTTT. J is TRBJ2-3 and V is TRBV27; perhaps TRBD2 as D (5 bases). The V and J ends lost 2 bases and 0 bases respectively, with 12 bases between them. From germline, CDR1 is MNHEY and CDR2 SMNVEV (reference sequence). This CDR3 is 16 amino acids long.

This clone occurred once. The chain is built from TRBV10-3 and TRBJ1-2, with TRBD1 matching 11 bases. Germline CDR1 is ENHRY and CDR2 is SYGVKD. This CDR3 has 14 amino acids. V shed 6 bases and J 8 bases; nucleotides not matched to a gene: 8. The CDR3 spells CAIRDSGTGGGYTF. The CDR3 DNA sequence: TGTGCCATCAGGGATTCCGGGACAGGGGGAGGCTACACCTTC.

The CDR3 DNA reads TGTGCCAGCAGCTCCGGGACAGGTAATCAGCCCCAGCATTTT. It yields the protein CASSSGTGNQPQHF. The chain joins TRBV7-8 to TRBJ1-5, with 8 positions matching TRBD1. This CDR3 contains 14 residues. From germline, CDR1 is SGHVS and CDR2 FQNEAQ. Unmatched junction bases numbered 3, after V lost 4 bases and J lost 4 bases.

This clone was seen a handful of times. CDR3 protein: CASSLSDPLAGGSYEQYF. The CDR3, as DNA: TGTGCCAGCAGTTTATCAGACCCGCTAGCGGGAGGTTCCTACGAGCAGTACTTC. The chain carries TRBV28 and TRBJ2-7; 11 bases are shared with TRBD2. Germline CDR1 is MDHEN and CDR2 is SYDVKM. This CDR3 comprises 18 residues. V was pared by 1 base and J by 1 base, with 9 bases of the junction left unmatched.

This clone was seen once. This chain uses TRBV19 with TRBJ2-6; D possibly corresponds to TRBD1 (5 bases). This CDR3 spans 14 amino acids. V dropped 6 bases and J dropped 4 bases, with 10 bases sitting between them. Germline V gene data show CDR1 as LNHDA and CDR2 as SQIVND (reference sequence). CDR3 DNA sequence: TGTGCCAGTAGAGGGGTATCCGGGGCCAACGTCCTGACTTTC. Residues: CASRGVSGANVLTF.

This sequence joins TRBV6-6 and TRBJ2-2, with D tentatively TRBD2 (6 bases). The CDR3 totals 14 residues. Germline V gives CDR1 MNHNY, CDR2 SVGAGI (reference sequence). V was clipped by 5 bases and J by 4 bases, with 11 bases between them. CDR3 DNA: TGTGCCAGCAGTCAGCGGGCGGGCACCGGGGAGCTGTTTTTT. This codes for CASSQRAGTGELFF.

The V gene is TRBV9, the J gene TRBJ1-1; 7 bases align to TRBD1. This CDR3 has 12 amino acids. The V and J ends lost 0 bases and 12 bases, in that order; junction bases with no gene match: 5. Germline CDR1 and CDR2: SGDLS and YYNGEE. The CDR3 is CASSVEGQLPFF. The CDR3 nucleotides are TGTGCCAGCAGCGTAGAGGGACAGTTACCTTTCTTT. Full variable domain (rest looked up from reference TRBV9 and TRBJ1-1): DSGVTQTPKHLITATGQRVTLRCSPRSGDLSVYWYQQSLDQGLQFLIQYYNGEERAKGNILERFSAQQFPDLHSELNLSSLELGDSALYFCASSVEGQLPFFGQGTRLTVV.

The CDR3 loop reads CASSLEAPRGAYEQYF. DNA of the CDR3: TGCGCCAGCAGCTTGGAAGCTCCGCGGGGGGCCTACGAGCAGTACTTC. The rearrangement links TRBV5-1 to TRBJ2-7; 8 bases match TRBD2. The CDR3 loop spans 16 amino acids. The germline CDR1 and CDR2 sequences are SGHRS and YFSETQ. V shed 0 bases and J 2 bases; nucleotides not matched to a gene: 7.

The V call is TRBV4-2, the J call TRBJ2-1, with TRBD2 matching over 12 bases. V was pared by 1 base and J by 7 bases, with 8 bases of the junction left unmatched. The CDR3 spans 17 residues. The germline V gene encodes CDR1 LGHNA and CDR2 YNFKEQ. This chain's CDR3 is CASSQGGGLAGENEQFF. Written as DNA, the CDR3 is TGTGCCAGCAGCCAAGGGGGGGGACTAGCGGGTGAAAATGAGCAGTTCTTC.

The chain recombines TRBV5-4 with TRBJ2-7; TRBD1 matches at 8 bases. The V gene's germline CDR1 is SGHNT and CDR2 YYREEE (reference sequence). The CDR3 totals 14 residues. Trimming at V came to 3 bases and at J to 3 bases, leaving 5 bases not matched to a gene. The CDR3 nucleotides are TGTGCCAGCAGCTCCCGGGACAGGCACTACGAGCAGTACTTC. Amino acid sequence: CASSSRDRHYEQYF.

The chain employs TRBV9 and TRBJ1-2; D gene uncertain. The germline V gene encodes CDR1 SGDLS and CDR2 YYNGEE. This CDR3 region has 13 residues. Trimming stripped 0 bases from V and 2 bases from J, with 5 bases between. In DNA, the CDR3 is TGTGCCAGCAGCGTAGCAGCGAACTATGGCTACACCTTC. This encodes CASSVAANYGYTF.

This clone is a singleton in its sample. The chain is built from TRBV14 and TRBJ2-7; D perhaps matches TRBD2 (5 bases). Per germline, CDR1 SGHDN and CDR2 FVKESK. Trimming stripped 4 bases from V and 6 bases from J, with 16 bases between. The CDR3 totals 14 residues. The CDR3 DNA is TGTGCCAGCAGCCTTCGGACTGGGCCAGCCGAGCAGTACTTC. Translation: CASSLRTGPAEQYF.

V usage is TRBV3-1 (or the pseudogene TRBV3-2) and J usage is TRBJ2-5, with 7 bases identical to TRBD2. CDR1 is LGHDT, CDR2 YNNKEL, per germline (reference sequence). The length of the CDR3 is 15 residues. With V trimmed by 4 bases and J by 4 bases, 9 bases remained unmatched. The CDR3 DNA sequence: TGTGCCAGCAGCCCCACGACGGGAGGAGGAGAGACCCAGTACTTC. Translation: CASSPTTGGGETQYF.

The chain links TRBV2 to TRBJ1-2; D may be TRBD1 (6 bases). CDR1 SNHLY and CDR2 FYNNEI come from the germline V gene. The length of the CDR3 is 15 residues. The germline V and J ends were trimmed by 1 base and 4 bases, with 13 bases remaining between them. The CDR3 coding sequence is TGTGCCAGCAGTGAAGGGTACAGGGCATCCTATGGCTACACCTTC. This sequence encodes CASSEGYRASYGYTF.

The chain recombines TRBV6-5 with TRBJ1-2; D is perhaps TRBD1 (5 bases). This CDR3 region has 14 residues. The V gene lost 0 bases and the J gene lost 4 bases, with 9 bases spanning the gap. Germline loops: CDR1 MNHEY, CDR2 SVGAGI. CDR3 sequence (DNA): TGTGCCAGCAGTTACTCCCAGGGTCTCTATGGCTACACCTTC. Amino acid sequence: CASSYSQGLYGYTF.

This chain uses TRBV5-1 with TRBJ2-7, with D perhaps TRBD1 (6 bases). Germline V gene sequence: CDR1 SGHRS, CDR2 YFSETQ. The V and J ends lost 0 bases and 5 bases respectively, with 6 bases between them. The length of the CDR3 is 12 residues. The CDR3 protein is CASSLEGDEQYF. The CDR3 coding sequence is TGCGCCAGCAGCTTGGAGGGGGACGAGCAGTACTTC.

V and J are TRBV7-2 and TRBJ2-3; 14 positions match TRBD2. The CDR3 extends over 18 amino acids. Germline V gene sequence: CDR1 SGHTA, CDR2 FQGNSA. After removal of 5 bases from V and 6 bases from J, the junction contained 13 bases not matched to a gene. The CDR3 reads CASSRGTSGSRPVDTQYF. The CDR3 bases are TGTGCCAGCAGCCGGGGGACTAGCGGGAGCCGGCCCGTCGATACGCAGTATTTT.

The rearrangement links TRBV7-2 to TRBJ2-1, with 8 bases aligning to TRBD2. The CDR3 totals 15 residues. The ends lost 1 base at V and 7 bases at J; junction bases unmatched: 6. Germline CDR1 is SGHTA and CDR2 is FQGNSA. Here the CDR3 reads CASSLVAGLGNEQFF. The CDR3 DNA follows: TGTGCCAGCAGCTTAGTAGCGGGGCTTGGGAATGAGCAGTTCTTC.